This T cell receptor (beta chain) was sequenced for a study of T cells after somatic rescue of genetic block. TCRdb's copy holds only in-frame clones and misses some; the assay was immunoSEQ multiplex PCR. The data contain about 68,000 clones, just under 95% of them singletons. The V and J ends lost 6 bases and 2 bases, in that order; junction bases with no gene match: 7. The length of the CDR3 is 14 residues. Germline values: CDR1 SNHLY, CDR2 FYNNEI. The gene calls are TRBV2 and TRBJ2-7, with 7 nucleotides matching TRBD2. This TCR was recovered from a man aged 35-49 years. The sequenced material came from peripheral blood mononuclear cells (PBMCs). As DNA, the CDR3 is TGTGCCAGCAGAGGGGCTAGCGGACCCTACGAGCAGTACTTC. Protein product: CASRGASGPYEQYF.